These 20 T cell receptor beta chains share one sample of origin, sequenced in a study of T cell changes during pregnancy in multiple sclerosis (dated by TCRdb to about 2019). Receptor amplification or capture employed the immunoSEQ multiplex PCR assay. TCRdb obtained this table from immuneACCESS and retained in-frame rearrangements with V and J assigned. These tables miss some clones; where compared with another copy, unresolved V genes account for less than half of the shortfall, and the remainder is unexplained. The table for this sample lists tens of thousands of clones; 90% of them were counted only once. In total, the top ten clones hold less than 2.5% of the sample. The material sequenced was peripheral blood, taken in the second trimester of pregnancy. Every receptor here comes from a female donor in good health, enrolled as a control in a pregnancy study.

V and J are TRBV5-6 and TRBJ2-7; D may be TRBD2 (5 bases). V was trimmed by 4 bases and J by 2 bases, leaving 16 bases between them. Germline CDR1 reads SGHDT; CDR2 reads YYEEEE. This CDR3 comprises 15 residues. The DNA of the CDR3 is TGTGCCAGCAGCCCTACACAGCTCGGGGCCTACGAGCAGTACTTC. Translating gives CASSPTQLGAYEQYF.

This clone was counted a single time. CDR3 protein: CASGQAHEQYF. The CDR3 nucleotides are TGTGCCAGCGGACAGGCCCACGAGCAGTACTTC. The chain is built from TRBV6-5 and TRBJ2-7, with 7 bases identical to TRBD1. The germline V gene has CDR1 MNHEY and CDR2 SVGAGI. This CDR3 has 11 amino acids. The trim removed 8 bases at V and 5 bases at J, leaving 3 bases unmatched.

This clone was seen a few times. The chain recombines TRBV9 with TRBJ2-2; unclear D gene. Germline-derived CDR1 and CDR2 are SGDLS and YYNGEE. V was clipped by 0 bases and J by 10 bases, with 13 bases between them. The CDR3 has 14 amino acids. CDR3 sequence: CASSVGTTVVELFF. The DNA of the CDR3 is TGTGCCAGCAGCGTAGGAACTACCGTGGTGGAGCTGTTTTTT. Looking up the rest from reference TRBV9 and TRBJ2-2 gives the full variable domain: DSGVTQTPKHLITATGQRVTLRCSPRSGDLSVYWYQQSLDQGLQFLIQYYNGEERAKGNILERFSAQQFPDLHSELNLSSLELGDSALYFCASSVGTTVVELFFGEGSRLTVL.

This clone was counted between two and nine times. The rearrangement uses TRBV7-9 and TRBJ2-2, with 8 nucleotides matching TRBD2. This CDR3 has 15 residues. Germline V gene lookup returns CDR1 SEHNR and CDR2 FQNEAQ (reference sequence). Trimming at V came to 5 bases and at J to 6 bases, leaving 8 bases not matched to a gene. In DNA, the CDR3 is TGTGCCAGCAGCGGTCGTCGGGGGGGCCCCGGGGAGCTGTTTTTT. Translation: CASSGRRGGPGELFF.

CDR3 DNA sequence: TGTGCCAGCAGCTTAGATCAGGCCTTCTCTGGAAACACCATATATTTT. Protein: CASSLDQAFSGNTIYF. The V gene is TRBV11-2, the J gene TRBJ1-3, with D unresolved. In germline, CDR1 is SGHAT, CDR2 FQNNGV. Deletions cut 0 bases from V and 0 bases from J, with 9 bases between. The CDR3 is 16 residues long.

The chain is built from TRBV4-2 and TRBJ1-5; tentatively, D is TRBD1 (6 bases). The CDR3 covers 14 residues. Germline V lookup: CDR1 LGHNA, CDR2 YNFKEQ. V shed 0 bases and J shed 7 bases, with 10 bases lying between them. CDR3 sequence reads: CASSQEWGQQPQHF. The CDR3 nucleotides are TGTGCCAGCAGCCAAGAGTGGGGGCAACAGCCCCAGCATTTT.

This rearrangement joins TRBV9 to TRBJ2-6; D ambiguous. The CDR3 loop spans 13 amino acids. Germline loops: CDR1 SGDLS, CDR2 YYNGEE. V was pared by 2 bases and J by 4 bases, with 4 bases between. CDR3 sequence: CASSVTGANVLTF. The CDR3 bases are TGTGCCAGCAGCGTGACAGGGGCCAACGTCCTGACTTTC.

V gene TRBV9 combines with J gene TRBJ2-1, with 8 bases that match TRBD2. Germline V gene data show CDR1 as SGDLS and CDR2 as YYNGEE. The CDR3 contains 17 residues. Trimming took 4 bases from V and 7 from J; bases not matched to a gene: 16. The CDR3 region has the DNA TGTGCCAGCAGCCCTACCCGTTTATCGGGGGGGCTTAATGAGCAGTTCTTC. This gives the protein CASSPTRLSGGLNEQFF. Looking up the rest from reference TRBV9 and TRBJ2-1 gives the full variable domain: DSGVTQTPKHLITATGQRVTLRCSPRSGDLSVYWYQQSLDQGLQFLIQYYNGEERAKGNILERFSAQQFPDLHSELNLSSLELGDSALYFCASSPTRLSGGLNEQFFGPGTRLTVL.

The rearrangement joins TRBV2 to TRBJ2-7; 8 bases map to TRBD1. The CDR3 is 15 amino acids. The junction had 10 bases not matched to a gene; V was cut back by 7 bases and J by 2 bases. Germline-derived CDR1 and CDR2 are SNHLY and FYNNEI. CDR3 sequence reads: CASKSGQGLTYEQYF. CDR3 nucleotide sequence: TGTGCCAGCAAATCCGGACAGGGATTAACCTACGAGCAGTACTTC.

The chain links TRBV5-1 to TRBJ2-1; D is undetermined. Germline V gene sequence: CDR1 SGHRS, CDR2 YFSETQ. The length of the CDR3 is 13 residues. V was shortened by 0 bases and J by 10 bases, with 11 bases between the two germline ends. The CDR3 is CASSLDTFGEQFF. CDR3 nucleotides: TGCGCCAGCAGCTTGGATACCTTCGGGGAGCAGTTCTTC. Full variable domain (missing parts from reference TRBV5-1 and TRBJ2-1): KAGVTQTPRYLIKTRGQQVTLSCSPISGHRSVSWYQQTPGQGLQFLFEYFSETQRNKGNFPGRFSGRQFSNSRSEMNVSTLELGDSALYLCASSLDTFGEQFFGPGTRLTVL.

The chain carries TRBV29-1 and TRBJ1-1, with D possibly TRBD1 on 6 matching bases. Germline V lookup: CDR1 SQVTM, CDR2 ANQGSEA. This CDR3 is built from 13 residues. Trimming removed 3 bases from V and 5 bases from J, with 13 bases in between. The CDR3 coding sequence is TGCAGCGTTGAGTACGGGGGGCCGACTGAAGCTTTCTTT. Translating it yields CSVEYGGPTEAFF.

The V gene is TRBV4-2, the J gene TRBJ1-2, with 11 bases that match TRBD1. Germline-derived CDR1 and CDR2 are LGHNA and YNFKEQ. V trimming: 0 bases; J trimming: 8 bases; junction bases outside the gene matches: 5. This CDR3 is 15 amino acids long. CDR3 nucleotides: TGTGCCAGCAGCCAAGAGGGACAGGGGGTCTTGGGCTACACCTTC. It specifies CASSQEGQGVLGYTF.

This rearrangement joins TRBV10-3 to TRBJ1-3, with D possibly matching TRBD1 (5 bases). V lost 10 bases to trimming and J lost 1 base, with 8 bases between them. The CDR3 totals 12 residues. Germline V gives CDR1 ENHRY, CDR2 SYGVKD. This chain's CDR3 is CATSGSGNTIYF. DNA of the CDR3: TGTGCCACCTCAGGGTCTGGAAACACCATATATTTT.

V gene TRBV27 combines with J gene TRBJ1-2; 7 positions agree with TRBD1. V was pared by 7 bases and J by 2 bases, with 10 bases of the junction left unmatched. Germline V gene sequence: CDR1 MNHEY, CDR2 SMNVEV (reference sequence). This CDR3 contains 15 residues. The CDR3 loop reads CASKSGQRTNYGYTF. The CDR3 DNA sequence: TGTGCCAGCAAATCGGGACAGAGAACAAACTATGGCTACACCTTC.

The gene calls are TRBV10-3 and TRBJ2-7, with D tentatively TRBD1 (5 bases). Germline V gene sequence: CDR1 ENHRY, CDR2 SYGVKD. V was clipped by 5 bases and J by 3 bases, with 11 bases between them. This CDR3 spans 13 amino acids. CDR3 in amino acids: CAISYDSLYEQYF. CDR3 in DNA: TGTGCCATCAGTTACGACAGTCTCTACGAGCAGTACTTC.

V gene TRBV7-8 combines with J gene TRBJ2-7; 9 bases are a match to TRBD1. This CDR3 spans 15 amino acids. Germline V gene sequence: CDR1 SGHVS, CDR2 FQNEAQ. V dropped 2 bases and J dropped 3; count of bases not matched to a gene: 5. The CDR3 region is CASSLRTGENYEQYF. The CDR3 DNA reads as TGTGCCAGCAGCTTAAGGACAGGGGAAAACTACGAGCAGTACTTC.

V usage is TRBV4-2 and J usage is TRBJ2-7; possibly TRBD2 for D (7 bases). CDR1 is LGHNA, CDR2 YNFKEQ, per germline. V lost 0 bases and J lost 2, with 14 bases in between. The CDR3 totals 16 residues. As DNA, the CDR3 is TGTGCCAGCAGCCAAGAAGGGGGGGACGGAGCCTACGAGCAGTACTTC. It codes for CASSQEGGDGAYEQYF.

This sequence joins TRBV19 and TRBJ1-2, with D perhaps TRBD1 (6 bases). V lost 3 bases and J 6 bases, leaving 14 bases between the germline ends. Germline V lookup: CDR1 LNHDA, CDR2 SQIVND (reference sequence). CDR3 length equals 14 residues. The CDR3 region has the DNA TGTGCCAGTAGTATTTTTGGCCGGACAGATGGCTACACCTTC. As protein: CASSIFGRTDGYTF.

This chain connects TRBV28 to TRBJ1-5, with D possibly TRBD1 on 5 matching bases. In germline, CDR1 is MDHEN, CDR2 SYDVKM. The CDR3 covers 16 residues. Between the trimmed V and J ends, which lost 6 bases and 10 bases, there was a span of 25 bases. The CDR3 is CASSALTQGGVIPQHF. The CDR3 DNA is TGTGCCAGCAGCGCCCTCACCCAGGGAGGGGTGATTCCCCAGCATTTT. The full variable domain, with the rest looked up from reference TRBV28 and TRBJ1-5, is DVKVTQSSRYLVKRTGEKVFLECVQDMDHENMFWYRQDPGLGLRLIYFSYDVKMKEKGDIPEGYSVSREKKERFSLILESASTNQTSMYLCASSALTQGGVIPQHFGDGTRLSIL.

CDR3 sequence reads: CASSPWQGDGYTF. The CDR3 nucleotides are TGTGCCAGCTCACCATGGCAGGGGGATGGCTACACCTTC. This sequence joins TRBV18 and TRBJ1-2; 7 bases fit TRBD1. V lost 2 bases, J lost 6 bases, and 3 bases stayed unmatched. The CDR3 is made up of 13 amino acids. Germline V lookup: CDR1 KGHSH, CDR2 LQKENI.